This T cell receptor beta chain was captured by sequencing in a study of regulatory and conventional T cells in RAG deficiency. Sequencing used immunoSEQ multiplex PCR; TCRdb keeps in-frame clones, though not all of them. The sample shows roughly 10,000 clones, around 94% of them seen only once. The sorted conventional CD4+ T cells were CD25-low and CD127-high, with genomic DNA sequenced. Germline lookup yields CDR1 SGHRS and CDR2 YFSETQ. This CDR3 has 14 residues. Trimming took 0 bases from V and 5 from J; bases not matched to a gene: 2. The V gene is TRBV5-1, the J gene TRBJ2-5; 9 nucleotides agree with TRBD1. Sequencing was done on a sample of CD4+ effector T cells sorted from blood. The source of this sequence is a human donor with RAG deficiency presenting as severe combined immunodeficiency. The CDR3 DNA follows: TGCGCCAGCAGCTTGGGACAGGGGGGCGAGACCCAGTACTTC. Amino acid sequence: CASSLGQGGETQYF.